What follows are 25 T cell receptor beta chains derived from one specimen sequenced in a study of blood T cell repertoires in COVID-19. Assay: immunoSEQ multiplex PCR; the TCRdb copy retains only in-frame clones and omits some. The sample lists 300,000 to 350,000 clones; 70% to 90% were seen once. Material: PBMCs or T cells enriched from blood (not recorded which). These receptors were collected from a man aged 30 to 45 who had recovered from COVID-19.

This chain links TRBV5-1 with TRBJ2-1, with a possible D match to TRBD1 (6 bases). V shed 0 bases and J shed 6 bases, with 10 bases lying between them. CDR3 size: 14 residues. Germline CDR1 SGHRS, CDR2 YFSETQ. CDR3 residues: CASSLGTGPNEQFF. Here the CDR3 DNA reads TGCGCCAGCAGCTTGGGAACAGGGCCCAATGAGCAGTTCTTC.

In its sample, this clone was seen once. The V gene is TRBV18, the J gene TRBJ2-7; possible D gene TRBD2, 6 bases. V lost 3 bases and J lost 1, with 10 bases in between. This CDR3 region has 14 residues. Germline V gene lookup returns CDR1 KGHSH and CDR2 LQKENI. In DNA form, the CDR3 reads TGTGCCAGCTCACCGCTTAGCGGTTCCTACGAGCAGTACTTC. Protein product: CASSPLSGSYEQYF.

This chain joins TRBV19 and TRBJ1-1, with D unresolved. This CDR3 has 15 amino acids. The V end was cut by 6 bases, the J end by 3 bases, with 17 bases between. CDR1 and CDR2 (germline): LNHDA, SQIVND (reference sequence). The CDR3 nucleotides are TGTGCCAGTAGGCGTAGCAGCACACGATACACTGAAGCTTTCTTT. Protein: CASRRSSTRYTEAFF. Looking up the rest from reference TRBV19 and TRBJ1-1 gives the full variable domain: DGGITQSPKYLFRKEGQNVTLSCEQNLNHDAMYWYRQDPGQGLRLIYYSQIVNDFQKGDIAEGYSVSREKKESFPLTVTSAQKNPTAFYLCASRRSSTRYTEAFFGQGTRLTVV.

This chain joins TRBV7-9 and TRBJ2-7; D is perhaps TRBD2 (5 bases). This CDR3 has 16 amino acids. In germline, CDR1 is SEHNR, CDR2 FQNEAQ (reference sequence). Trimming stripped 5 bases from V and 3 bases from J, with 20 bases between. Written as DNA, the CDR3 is TGTGCCAGCAGCCCAAAAGAGGTTACTAGGAACTACGAGCAGTACTTC. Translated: CASSPKEVTRNYEQYF.

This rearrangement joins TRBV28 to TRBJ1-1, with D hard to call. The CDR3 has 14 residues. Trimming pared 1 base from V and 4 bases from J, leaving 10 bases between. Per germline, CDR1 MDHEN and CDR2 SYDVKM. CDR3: CASSLSPGSTEAFF. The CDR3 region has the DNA TGTGCCAGCAGTTTATCCCCGGGTAGCACTGAAGCTTTCTTT.

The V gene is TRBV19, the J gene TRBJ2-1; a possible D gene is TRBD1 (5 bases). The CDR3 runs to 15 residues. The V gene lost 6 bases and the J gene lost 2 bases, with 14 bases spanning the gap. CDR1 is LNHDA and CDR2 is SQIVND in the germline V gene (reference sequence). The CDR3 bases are TGTGCCAGTAGCATCGACAGTTTTCCCTACAATGAGCAGTTCTTC. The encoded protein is CASSIDSFPYNEQFF.

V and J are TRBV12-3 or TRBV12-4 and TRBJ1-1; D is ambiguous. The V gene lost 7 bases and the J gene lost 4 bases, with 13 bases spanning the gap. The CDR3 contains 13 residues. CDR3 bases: TGTGCCAGCACAACACTATTAACCACTGAAGCTTTCTTT. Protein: CASTTLLTTEAFF.

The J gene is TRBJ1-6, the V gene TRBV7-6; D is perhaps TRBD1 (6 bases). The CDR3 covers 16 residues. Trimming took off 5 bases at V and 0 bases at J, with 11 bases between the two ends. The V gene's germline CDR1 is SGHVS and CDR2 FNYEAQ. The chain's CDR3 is CASSPTGSSYNSPLHF. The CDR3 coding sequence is TGTGCCAGCAGCCCTACAGGGAGCTCCTATAATTCACCCCTCCACTTT.

CDR3: CASSQRYVGSGNTIYF. The CDR3 DNA follows: TGTGCCAGCAGCCAGCGTTATGTGGGTAGTGGAAACACCATATATTTT. The rearrangement links TRBV11-2 to TRBJ1-3; D is uncertain. CDR1 and CDR2 from the germline V gene are SGHAT and FQNNGV. The V end lost 5 bases, the J end lost 3 bases, and 17 bases lay between the germline ends. This CDR3 spans 16 amino acids.

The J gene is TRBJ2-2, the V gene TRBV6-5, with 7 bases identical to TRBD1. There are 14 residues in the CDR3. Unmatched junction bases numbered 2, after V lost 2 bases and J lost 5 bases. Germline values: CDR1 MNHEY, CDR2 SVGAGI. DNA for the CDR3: TGTGCCAGCAGTTACCAGACAGGGACCGGGGAGCTGTTTTTT. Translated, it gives CASSYQTGTGELFF.

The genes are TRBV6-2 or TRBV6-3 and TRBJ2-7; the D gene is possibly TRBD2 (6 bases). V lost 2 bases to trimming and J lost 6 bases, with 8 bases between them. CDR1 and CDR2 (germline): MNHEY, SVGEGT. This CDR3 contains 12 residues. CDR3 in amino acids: CASSYVGGEQYF. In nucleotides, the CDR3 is TGTGCCAGCAGTTACGTGGGAGGCGAGCAGTACTTC.

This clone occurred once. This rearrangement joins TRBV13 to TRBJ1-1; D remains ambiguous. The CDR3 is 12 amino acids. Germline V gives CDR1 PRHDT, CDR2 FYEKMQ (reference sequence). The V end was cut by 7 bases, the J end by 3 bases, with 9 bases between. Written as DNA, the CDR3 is TGTGCCAGCAAGTACGGGTACACTGAAGCTTTCTTT. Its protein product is CASKYGYTEAFF. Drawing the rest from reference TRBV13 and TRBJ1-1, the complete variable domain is AAGVIQSPRHLIKEKRETATLKCYPIPRHDTVYWYQQGPGQDPQFLISFYEKMQSDKGSIPDRFSAQQFSDYHSELNMSSLELGDSALYFCASKYGYTEAFFGQGTRLTVV.

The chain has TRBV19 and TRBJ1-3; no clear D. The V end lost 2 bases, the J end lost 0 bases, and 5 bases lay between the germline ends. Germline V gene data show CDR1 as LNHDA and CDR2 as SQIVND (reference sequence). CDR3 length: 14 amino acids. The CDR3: CASSIPHSGNTIYF. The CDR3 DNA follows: TGTGCCAGTAGTATACCCCACTCTGGAAACACCATATATTTT.

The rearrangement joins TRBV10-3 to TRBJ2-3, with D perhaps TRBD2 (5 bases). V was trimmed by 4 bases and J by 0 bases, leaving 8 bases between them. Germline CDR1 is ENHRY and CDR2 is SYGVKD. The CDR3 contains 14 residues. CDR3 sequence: CAISGGGSTDTQYF. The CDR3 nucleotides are TGTGCCATCAGTGGAGGCGGGAGCACAGATACGCAGTATTTT.

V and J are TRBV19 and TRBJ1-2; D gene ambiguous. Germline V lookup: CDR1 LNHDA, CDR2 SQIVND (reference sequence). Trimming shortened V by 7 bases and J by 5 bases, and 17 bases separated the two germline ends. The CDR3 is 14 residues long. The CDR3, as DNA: TGTGCCAGTAAAATCTCTGGGCGCGCTTATGGCTACACCTTC. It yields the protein CASKISGRAYGYTF.

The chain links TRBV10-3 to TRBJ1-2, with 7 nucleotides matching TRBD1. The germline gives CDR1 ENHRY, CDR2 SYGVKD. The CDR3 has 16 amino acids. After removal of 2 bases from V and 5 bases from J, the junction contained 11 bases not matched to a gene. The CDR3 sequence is CAISERGRDIVYGYTF. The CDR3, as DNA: TGTGCCATCAGTGAGAGGGGGCGCGATATCGTATATGGCTACACCTTC.

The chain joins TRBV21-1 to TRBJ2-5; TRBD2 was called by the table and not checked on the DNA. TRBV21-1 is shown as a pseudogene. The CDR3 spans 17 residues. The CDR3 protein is CASIAGPGGESQETQYF. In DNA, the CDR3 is TGTGCCAGCATCGCGGGTCCGGGGGGGGAAAGTCAAGAGACCCAGTACTTC.

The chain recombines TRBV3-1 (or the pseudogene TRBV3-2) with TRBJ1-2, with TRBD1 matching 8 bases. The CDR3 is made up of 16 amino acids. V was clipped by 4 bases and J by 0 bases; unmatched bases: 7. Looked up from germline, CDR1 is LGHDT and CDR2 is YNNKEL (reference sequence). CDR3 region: CASSPLRQGPNYGYTF. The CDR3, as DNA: TGTGCCAGCAGCCCTCTCAGACAGGGGCCTAACTATGGCTACACCTTC.

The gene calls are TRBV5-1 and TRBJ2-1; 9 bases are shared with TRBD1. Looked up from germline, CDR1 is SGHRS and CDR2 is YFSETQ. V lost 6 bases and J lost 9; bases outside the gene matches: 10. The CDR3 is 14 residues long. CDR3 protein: CASTLGQGRFEQFF. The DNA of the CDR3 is TGCGCCAGCACCCTAGGACAGGGGCGGTTTGAGCAGTTCTTC.

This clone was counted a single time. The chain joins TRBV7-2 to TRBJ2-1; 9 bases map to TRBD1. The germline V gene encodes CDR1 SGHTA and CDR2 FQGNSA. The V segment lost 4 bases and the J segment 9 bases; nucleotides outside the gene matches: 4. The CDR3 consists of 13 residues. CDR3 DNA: TGTGCCAGCAGCTGGGGACAGGGAGGTGAGCAGTTCTTC. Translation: CASSWGQGGEQFF.

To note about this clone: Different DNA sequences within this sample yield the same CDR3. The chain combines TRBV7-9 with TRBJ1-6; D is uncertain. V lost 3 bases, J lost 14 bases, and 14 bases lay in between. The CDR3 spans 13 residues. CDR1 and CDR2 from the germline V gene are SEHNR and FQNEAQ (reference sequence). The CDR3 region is CASSFLPNSALHF. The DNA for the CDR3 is TGTGCCAGCAGCTTCCTGCCCAATTCGGCCCTCCACTTT.

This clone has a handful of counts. The CDR3 region is CASSPRLNTDTQYF. CDR3 coding DNA: TGTGCCAGCAGCCCCCGACTGAATACAGATACGCAGTATTTT. The gene calls are TRBV7-9 and TRBJ2-3; D uncertain. The CDR3 is made up of 14 amino acids. Germline lookup yields CDR1 SEHNR and CDR2 FQNEAQ (reference sequence). V lost 5 bases to trimming and J lost 3 bases, with 12 bases between them.

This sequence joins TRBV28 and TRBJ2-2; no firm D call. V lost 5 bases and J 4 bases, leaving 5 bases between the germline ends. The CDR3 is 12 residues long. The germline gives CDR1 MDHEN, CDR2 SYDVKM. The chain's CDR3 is CASSPLTGELFF. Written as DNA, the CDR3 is TGTGCCAGCAGTCCCCTCACCGGGGAGCTGTTTTTT.

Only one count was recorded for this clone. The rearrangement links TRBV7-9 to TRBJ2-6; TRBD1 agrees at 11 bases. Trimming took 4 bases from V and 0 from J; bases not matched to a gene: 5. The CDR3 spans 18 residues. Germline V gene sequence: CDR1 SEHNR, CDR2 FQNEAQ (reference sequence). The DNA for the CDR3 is TGTGCCAGCAGCTCAGGACAGGGGGCGGTCTCTGGGGCCAACGTCCTGACTTTC. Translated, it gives CASSSGQGAVSGANVLTF. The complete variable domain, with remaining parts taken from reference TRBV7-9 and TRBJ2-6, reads DTGVSQNPRHKITKRGQNVTFRCDPISEHNRLYWYRQTLGQGPEFLTYFQNEAQLEKSRLLSDRFSAERPKGSFSTLEIQRTEQGDSAMYLCASSSGQGAVSGANVLTFGAGSRLTVL.

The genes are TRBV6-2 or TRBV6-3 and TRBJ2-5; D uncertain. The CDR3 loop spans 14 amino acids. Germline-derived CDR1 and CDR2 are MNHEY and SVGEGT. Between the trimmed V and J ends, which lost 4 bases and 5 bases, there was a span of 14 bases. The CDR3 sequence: CASSSTTPSETQYF. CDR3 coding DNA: TGTGCCAGCAGTTCGACGACACCTTCGGAGACCCAGTACTTC.